This T cell receptor (beta chain) was captured by sequencing in a study of blood T cell repertoires in COVID-19. The wider study: In each case, the material was cDNA or gDNA derived from T cells, B-cell-depleted T cells, or PBMCs.

Original handling: Estimated nucleated cell counts came from reference gene primer amplification. Produced via immunoSEQ multiplex PCR; TCRdb's table is partial and in-frame only. The V and J calls and clone size are taken from that table; D and trimming were inferred from the DNA. The sample records fewer than 450,000 clones, 85% to 90% being singletons. Trimming left V 2 bases short and J 4 bases short, with 11 bases between. This CDR3 contains 15 residues. The germline gives CDR1 LGHNT, CDR2 FRNRAP. The chain is built from TRBV12-5 and TRBJ2-2, with a possible D match to TRBD2 (5 bases). Specimen: peripheral blood. This receptor was identified in a woman between 70 and 85 years old with COVID-19, enrolled during active disease. CDR3 DNA sequence: TGTGCTAGTGGTTTGCTTACTCGGGGCACCGGGGAGCTGTTTTTT. It specifies CASGLLTRGTGELFF.